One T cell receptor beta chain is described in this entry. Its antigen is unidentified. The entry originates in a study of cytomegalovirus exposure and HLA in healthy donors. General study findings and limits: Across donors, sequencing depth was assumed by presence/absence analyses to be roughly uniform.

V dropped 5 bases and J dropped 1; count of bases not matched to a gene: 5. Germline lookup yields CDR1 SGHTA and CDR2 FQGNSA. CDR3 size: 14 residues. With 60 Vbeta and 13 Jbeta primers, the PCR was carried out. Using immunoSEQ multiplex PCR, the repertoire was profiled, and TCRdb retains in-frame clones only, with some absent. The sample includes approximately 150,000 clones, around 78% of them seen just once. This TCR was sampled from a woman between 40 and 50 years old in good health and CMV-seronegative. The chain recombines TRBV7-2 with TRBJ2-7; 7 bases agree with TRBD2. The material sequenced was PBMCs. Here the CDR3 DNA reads TGTGCCAGCAGCCGAGCGGGATATTCCTACGAGCAGTACTTC. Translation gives CASSRAGYSYEQYF. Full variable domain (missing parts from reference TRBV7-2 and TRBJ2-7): GAGVSQSPSNKVTEKGKDVELRCDPISGHTALYWYRQSLGQGLEFLIYFQGNSAPDKSGLPSDRFSAERTGGSVSTLTIQRTQQEDSAVYLCASSRAGYSYEQYFGPGTRLTVT.